These 8 T cell receptor beta chains were sequenced from one sample in a study of blood T cell repertoires in COVID-19 (dated by TCRdb to the early 2020s). The method was the immunoSEQ multiplex PCR assay. TCRdb carries this immuneACCESS record with in-frame sequences only. Its versions omit some clonotypes, under half of them owing to an unresolved V gene in the studies checked, with the rest unexplained. This sample gives fewer than 450,000 clones in total; approximately 88% of them show up just once. 10% to 15% of the sample is taken by the ten largest. Sequencing was carried out using peripheral blood. The receptors were gathered from a woman aged 45 to 65 with COVID-19, enrolled during active disease.

The gene calls are TRBV6-6 and TRBJ2-3; 8 bases align to TRBD2. CDR3 length: 15 residues. Losses at the gene ends were 7 bases for V and 6 bases for J; bases not matched to a gene: 12. CDR1 is MNHNY and CDR2 is SVGAGI in the germline V gene (reference sequence). The CDR3 bases are TGTGCCAGCACCGACCCGGCTAGCGGGCCCGATACGCAGTATTTT. Translating it yields CASTDPASGPDTQYF.

The V call is TRBV7-6, the J call TRBJ2-3, with 13 bases identical to TRBD2. The CDR3 has 18 amino acids. Trimming cost V 4 bases and J 2 bases; bases outside gene matches: 9. The germline V gene encodes CDR1 SGHVS and CDR2 FNYEAQ. The CDR3 loop is CASSSGTSGDINTDTQYF. For the CDR3, the DNA is TGTGCCAGCAGCTCCGGGACTAGCGGGGATATTAACACAGATACGCAGTATTTT.

V is TRBV5-6 and J is TRBJ1-5; TRBD1 might be the D (5 bases). The CDR3 contains 16 residues. V lost 2 bases and J lost 2, with 14 bases in between. Germline lookup yields CDR1 SGHDT and CDR2 YYEEEE. CDR3 protein: CASSFNLGVGNQPQHF. The CDR3 DNA is TGTGCCAGCAGCTTTAATTTAGGGGTGGGCAATCAGCCCCAGCATTTT. The variable domain in full, with the rest retrieved from reference TRBV5-6 and TRBJ1-5, is DAGVTQSPTHLIKTRGQQVTLRCSPKSGHDTVSWYQQALGQGPQFIFQYYEEEERQRGNFPDRFSGHQFPNYSSELNVNALLLGDSALYLCASSFNLGVGNQPQHFGDGTRLSIL.

This chain connects TRBV28 to TRBJ2-5; D is perhaps TRBD2 (5 bases). V gave up 3 bases and J gave up 1 base, with 12 bases separating them. This CDR3 spans 15 amino acids. Per germline, CDR1 MDHEN and CDR2 SYDVKM. CDR3 sequence reads: CASSFRGSIQETQYF. The CDR3 nucleotides read TGTGCCAGCAGTTTCCGAGGGTCTATCCAAGAGACCCAGTACTTC. Filled out from reference TRBV28 and TRBJ2-5, the complete variable domain reads DVKVTQSSRYLVKRTGEKVFLECVQDMDHENMFWYRQDPGLGLRLIYFSYDVKMKEKGDIPEGYSVSREKKERFSLILESASTNQTSMYLCASSFRGSIQETQYFGPGTRLLVL.

DNA for the CDR3: TGTGCCAGCAGTTTCCTAGCGGGAGGCACAGATACGCAGTATTTT. It is translated as CASSFLAGGTDTQYF. The chain links TRBV6-6 to TRBJ2-3; 10 positions agree with TRBD2. The CDR3 loop spans 15 amino acids. The J segment lost 1 base and the V segment lost 4 bases, leaving 2 bases of the junction unmatched. Germline-derived CDR1 and CDR2 are MNHNY and SVGAGI (reference sequence).

The chain combines TRBV19 with TRBJ1-2, with TRBD1 matching 8 bases. V lost 0 bases and J lost 4; bases outside the gene matches: 4. The CDR3 covers 15 residues. The germline V gene encodes CDR1 LNHDA and CDR2 SQIVND (reference sequence). CDR3: CASSIEGTGSYGYTF. The CDR3 DNA is TGTGCCAGTAGTATAGAGGGGACAGGTTCCTATGGCTACACCTTC.

The chain is built from TRBV7-3 and TRBJ2-1; a possible D gene is TRBD1 (7 bases). CDR3 size: 13 residues. Germline assignment: CDR1 SGHTA and CDR2 FQGTGA. V lost 5 bases and J lost 10, with 15 bases in between. Written as DNA, the CDR3 is TGTGCCAGCAGCACTGTGACAGGGAGGGAGCAGTTCTTC. Amino acids: CASSTVTGREQFF.

V is TRBV19 and J is TRBJ2-5; the D gene is possibly TRBD2 (5 bases). V shed 6 bases and J shed 8 bases, with 16 bases lying between them. Germline CDR1 reads LNHDA; CDR2 reads SQIVND (reference sequence). This CDR3 has 13 amino acids. The CDR3 DNA reads as TGTGCCAGTAGCCAAGAGCCCGGGGTAACCCAGTACTTC. This sequence encodes CASSQEPGVTQYF.